Sequencing of this TCR beta chain was carried out in a study of blood T cell repertoires in COVID-19. For the study at large: Italy, Spain and the United States were the sources of the convalescent and acute COVID-19 samples. The analysed material was cDNA or gDNA that came from T cells, B-cell-depleted T cells, or PBMCs.

Per the original data handling: Nucleated cell number was recorded as an estimate derived from reference gene primer amplification. Only in-frame clones appear in the TCRdb table, and some are missing; sequencing was by immunoSEQ multiplex PCR. Clonal size and the V and J genes are those of that table, whereas D and trimming came from the DNA. Of approximately 140,000 clones listed, about 80% are singletons. The V gene lost 7 bases and the J gene lost 6 bases, with 9 bases spanning the gap. The CDR3 is 12 amino acids. The germline CDR1 and CDR2 sequences are SGHVS and FNYEAQ. J is TRBJ2-2 and V is TRBV7-6, with no clear D. The receptor comes from a human donor in a cohort sampled during active COVID-19. The source material was peripheral blood. Written as DNA, the CDR3 is TGTGCCAGCACCCAACCGGCCGGGGAGCTGTTTTTT. This codes for CASTQPAGELFF.